The clone carrying this T cell receptor beta chain is a singleton in its sample. Antigen: not known. There are 12 residues in the CDR3. V was cut by 1 base and J by 9 bases, with 9 bases left in between. Looked up from germline, CDR1 is SEHNR and CDR2 is FQNEAQ (reference sequence). This sample was included in a study of cytomegalovirus exposure and HLA in healthy donors. At the level of the study: Unique TCRs numbering roughly 85 million, obtained from HLA-typed donors, made up an early data release.

Study results and caveats: A later analysis found common viral pathogens apparently linked to several of the most significant clusters. In an earlier analysis, in fewer than 700 donors, most V segments appeared productive either ~90% or ~30% of the time.

Researchers ran the PCR with 60 Vbeta and 13 Jbeta primers. Some clones are missing from TCRdb's copy, which holds only in-frame ones; the method was immunoSEQ multiplex PCR. The sample holds approximately 160,000 clones, roughly four fifths seen once. Sequenced material: PBMCs. The sequence derives from a woman aged 45-65 years in good health and CMV-seropositive. The chain is built from TRBV7-9 and TRBJ1-1, with D hard to call. This CDR3 reads CASSLGRGKAFF. CDR3 coding DNA: TGTGCCAGCAGCTTAGGGCGGGGAAAAGCTTTCTTT.